This is a list of T cell receptor beta chains from one sample in a study of T cell responses to AZD1222 COVID-19 vaccine. TCRdb keeps only in-frame clones here, not all; method: immunoSEQ multiplex PCR. Counted here are around 78,000 clones, around 90% occurring once; the ten biggest clones make up roughly a quarter. The specimen was peripheral blood, collected on day 0 of AZD1222 vaccination. These receptors originate from an adult in good health. CDR3s include the opening cysteine and the closing phenylalanine or tryptophan.

TRBV6-2/TRBV6-3	TRBJ2-3	CASSFRDPVTDTQYF
TRBV11-3	TRBJ2-3	CASSFSQRDTQYF
TRBV24-1	TRBJ2-5	CATSEQAGGLWETQYF
TRBV18	TRBJ2-5	CASSPGTGGETQYF
TRBV7-2	TRBJ1-5	CASSLQGMGVRAPQHF
TRBV3-1/TRBV3-2	TRBJ2-7	CASSLGLAGDYEQYF
TRBV6-1	TRBJ1-1	CASSEIRVNTEAFF
TRBV15	TRBJ1-5	CATSRGGTGVDQPQHF
TRBV7-2	TRBJ2-3	CASSAVVGSTDTQYF
TRBV6-5	TRBJ1-5	CATHGRTSNQPQHF
TRBV6-5	TRBJ2-7	CASTAFSYEQYF
TRBV28	TRBJ2-3	CAAGAGFTDTQYF
TRBV7-2	TRBJ1-6	CASSSTRQLRNSPLHF
TRBV6-6	TRBJ1-6	CASSYGDNSPLHF
TRBV7-9	TRBJ1-1	CASSLDPRVNTEAFF
TRBV2	TRBJ1-1	CASSTMTEAFF
TRBV6-1	TRBJ2-5	CASSEFLGRGETQYF
TRBV11-1	TRBJ2-1	CASSLELSQRNEQFF
TRBV7-9	TRBJ2-5	CASSFSGRTYQETQYF
TRBV15	TRBJ2-1	CATSRDGRSYNEQFF
TRBV28	TRBJ1-1	CAIQRGNERAFF
TRBV9	TRBJ1-3	CASSESGLHSGNTIYF
TRBV18	TRBJ1-1	CASSRSLGDRGGTEAFF
TRBV13	TRBJ1-1	CASSIRTGGLGNTEAFF
TRBV7-3	TRBJ2-1	CASSLSLAGFDEQFF
TRBV11-2	TRBJ2-7	CASSLDQATWEQYF
TRBV18	TRBJ2-7	CASSPGGRGEQYF
TRBV7-7	TRBJ2-7	CASSPDLSYEQYF
TRBV30	TRBJ1-1	CAWSWRGPNTEAFF
TRBV5-1	TRBJ1-4	CASSSTGAWGEKLFF
TRBV7-3	TRBJ1-2	CAVWLGVQDYGYTF
TRBV12-3/TRBV12-4	TRBJ2-5	CASTLFGETQYF